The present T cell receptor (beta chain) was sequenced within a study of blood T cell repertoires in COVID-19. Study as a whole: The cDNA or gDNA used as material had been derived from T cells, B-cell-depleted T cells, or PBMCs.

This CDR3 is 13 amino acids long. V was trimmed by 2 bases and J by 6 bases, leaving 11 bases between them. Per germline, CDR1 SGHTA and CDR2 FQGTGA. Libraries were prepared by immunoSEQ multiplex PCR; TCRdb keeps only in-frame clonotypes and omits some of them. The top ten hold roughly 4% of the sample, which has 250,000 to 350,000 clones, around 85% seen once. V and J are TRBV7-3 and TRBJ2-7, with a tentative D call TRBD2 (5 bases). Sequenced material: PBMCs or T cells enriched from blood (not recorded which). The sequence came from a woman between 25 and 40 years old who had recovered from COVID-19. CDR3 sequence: CASSLVGVGEQYF. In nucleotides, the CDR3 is TGTGCCAGCAGCTTAGTCGGGGTGGGCGAGCAGTACTTC. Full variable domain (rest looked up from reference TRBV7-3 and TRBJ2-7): GAGVSQTPSNKVTEKGKYVELRCDPISGHTALYWYRQSLGQGPEFLIYFQGTGAADDSGLPNDRFFAVRPEGSVSTLKIQRTERGDSAVYLCASSLVGVGEQYFGPGTRLTVT.